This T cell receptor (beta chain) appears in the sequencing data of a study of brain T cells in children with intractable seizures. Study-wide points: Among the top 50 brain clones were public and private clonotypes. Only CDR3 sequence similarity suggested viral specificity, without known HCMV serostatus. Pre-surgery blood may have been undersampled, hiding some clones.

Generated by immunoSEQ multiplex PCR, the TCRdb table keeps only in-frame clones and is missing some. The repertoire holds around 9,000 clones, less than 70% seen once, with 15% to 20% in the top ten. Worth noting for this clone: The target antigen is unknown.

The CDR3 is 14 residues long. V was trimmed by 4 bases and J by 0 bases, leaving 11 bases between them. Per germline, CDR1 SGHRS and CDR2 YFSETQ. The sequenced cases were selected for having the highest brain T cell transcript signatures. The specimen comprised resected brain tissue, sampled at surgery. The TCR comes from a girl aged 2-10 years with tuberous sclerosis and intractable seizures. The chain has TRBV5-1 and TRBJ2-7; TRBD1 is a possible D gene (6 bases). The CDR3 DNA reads TGCGCCAGCAGCCAATCGACAGGCTCCTACGAGCAGTACTTC. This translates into CASSQSTGSYEQYF.